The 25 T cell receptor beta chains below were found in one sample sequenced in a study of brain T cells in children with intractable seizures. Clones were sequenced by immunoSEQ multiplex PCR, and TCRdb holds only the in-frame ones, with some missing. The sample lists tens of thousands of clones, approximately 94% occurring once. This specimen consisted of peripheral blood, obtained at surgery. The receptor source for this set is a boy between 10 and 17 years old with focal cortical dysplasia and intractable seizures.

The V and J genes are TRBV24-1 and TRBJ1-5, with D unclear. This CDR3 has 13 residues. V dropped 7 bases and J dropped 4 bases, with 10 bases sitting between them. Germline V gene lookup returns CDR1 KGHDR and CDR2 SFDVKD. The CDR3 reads CATRESGNQPQHF. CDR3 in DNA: TGTGCCACCAGGGAGTCTGGGAATCAGCCCCAGCATTTT.

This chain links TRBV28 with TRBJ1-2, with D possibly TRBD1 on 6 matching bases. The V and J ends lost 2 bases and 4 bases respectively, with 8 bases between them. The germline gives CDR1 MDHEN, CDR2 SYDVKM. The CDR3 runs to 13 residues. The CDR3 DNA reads TGTGCCAGCAGTTTAGGGGGCCCCTATGGCTACACCTTC. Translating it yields CASSLGGPYGYTF.

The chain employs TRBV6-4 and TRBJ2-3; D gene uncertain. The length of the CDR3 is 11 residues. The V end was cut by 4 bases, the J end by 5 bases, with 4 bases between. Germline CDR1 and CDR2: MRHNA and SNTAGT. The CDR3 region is CASSVGDTQYF. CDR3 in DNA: TGTGCCAGCAGTGTCGGAGATACGCAGTATTTT.

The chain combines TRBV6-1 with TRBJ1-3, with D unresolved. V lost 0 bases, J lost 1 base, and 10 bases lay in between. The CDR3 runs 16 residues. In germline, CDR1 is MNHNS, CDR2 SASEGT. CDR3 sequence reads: CASSEAPTTSGNTIYF. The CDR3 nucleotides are TGTGCCAGCAGTGAAGCCCCCACCACATCTGGAAACACCATATATTTT.

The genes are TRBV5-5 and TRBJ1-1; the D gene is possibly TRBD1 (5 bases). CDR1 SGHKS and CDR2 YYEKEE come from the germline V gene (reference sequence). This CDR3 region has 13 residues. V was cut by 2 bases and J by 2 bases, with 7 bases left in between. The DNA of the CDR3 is TGTGCCAGCAGCTTAAGGGACAACACTGAAGCTTTCTTT. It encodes CASSLRDNTEAFF.

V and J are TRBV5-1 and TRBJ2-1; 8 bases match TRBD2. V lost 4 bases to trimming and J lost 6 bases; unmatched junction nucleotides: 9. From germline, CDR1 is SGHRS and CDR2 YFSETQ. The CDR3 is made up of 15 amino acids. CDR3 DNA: TGCGCCAGCAGCCCCTTTGTAGCGGGATCCAATGAGCAGTTCTTC. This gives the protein CASSPFVAGSNEQFF.

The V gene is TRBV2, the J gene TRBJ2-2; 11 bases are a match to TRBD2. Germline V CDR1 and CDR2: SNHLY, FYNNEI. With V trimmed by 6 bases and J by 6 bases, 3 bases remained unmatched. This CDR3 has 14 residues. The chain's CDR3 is CASRTSGMSGELFF. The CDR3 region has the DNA TGTGCCAGCAGGACTAGCGGGATGTCCGGGGAGCTGTTTTTT.

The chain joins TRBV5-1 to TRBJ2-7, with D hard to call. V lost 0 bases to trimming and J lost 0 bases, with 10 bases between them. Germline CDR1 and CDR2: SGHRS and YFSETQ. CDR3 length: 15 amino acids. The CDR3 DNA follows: TGCGCCAGCAGCTTGGTGTCACCTTTCTCCTACGAGCAGTACTTC. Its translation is CASSLVSPFSYEQYF.

CDR3: CSVTGPLGDYGYTF. The DNA of the CDR3 is TGCAGCGTTACTGGGCCCCTGGGCGACTATGGCTACACCTTC. The chain recombines TRBV29-1 with TRBJ1-2; D ambiguous. The CDR3 consists of 14 residues. The germline V gene has CDR1 SQVTM and CDR2 ANQGSEA. V was trimmed by 5 bases and J by 3 bases, leaving 16 bases between them. Variable domain in full (rest from reference TRBV29-1 and TRBJ1-2): SAVISQKPSRDICQRGTSLTIQCQVDSQVTMMFWYRQQPGQSLTLIATANQGSEATYESGFVIDKFPISRPNLTFSTLTVSNMSPEDSSIYLCSVTGPLGDYGYTFGSGTRLTVV.

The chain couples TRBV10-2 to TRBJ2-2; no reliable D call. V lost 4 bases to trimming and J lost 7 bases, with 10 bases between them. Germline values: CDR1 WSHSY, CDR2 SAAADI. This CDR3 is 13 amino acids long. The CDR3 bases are TGCGCCAGCAGTGCCACAGAAGTCGGGGAGCTGTTTTTT. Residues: CASSATEVGELFF.

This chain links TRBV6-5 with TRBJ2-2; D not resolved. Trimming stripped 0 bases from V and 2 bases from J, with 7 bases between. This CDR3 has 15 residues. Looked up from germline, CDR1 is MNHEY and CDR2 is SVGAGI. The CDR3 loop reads CASSYSPDNTGELFF. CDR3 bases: TGTGCCAGCAGTTACTCCCCGGACAACACCGGGGAGCTGTTTTTT.

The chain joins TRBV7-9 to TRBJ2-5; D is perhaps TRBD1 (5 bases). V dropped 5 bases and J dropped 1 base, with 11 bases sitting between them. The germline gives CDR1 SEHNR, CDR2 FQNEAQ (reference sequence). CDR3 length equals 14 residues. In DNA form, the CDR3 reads TGTGCCAGCAGCCCGAGACAGACCCAAGAGACCCAGTACTTC. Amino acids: CASSPRQTQETQYF. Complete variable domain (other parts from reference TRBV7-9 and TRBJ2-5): DTGVSQNPRHKITKRGQNVTFRCDPISEHNRLYWYRQTLGQGPEFLTYFQNEAQLEKSRLLSDRFSAERPKGSFSTLEIQRTEQGDSAMYLCASSPRQTQETQYFGPGTRLLVL.

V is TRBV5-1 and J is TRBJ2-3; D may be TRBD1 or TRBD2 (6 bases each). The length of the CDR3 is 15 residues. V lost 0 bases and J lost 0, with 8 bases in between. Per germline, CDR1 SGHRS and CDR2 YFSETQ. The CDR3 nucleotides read TGCGCCAGCAGCTTGGTAGGGGGGAGCACAGATACGCAGTATTTT. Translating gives CASSLVGGSTDTQYF.

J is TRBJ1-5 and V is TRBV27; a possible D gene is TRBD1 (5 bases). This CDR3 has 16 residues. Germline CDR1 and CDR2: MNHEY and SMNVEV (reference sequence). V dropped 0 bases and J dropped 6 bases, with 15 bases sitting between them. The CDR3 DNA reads TGTGCCAGCAGTTTATCTTACGCGGGCAGGGTTCAGCCCCAGCATTTT. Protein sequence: CASSLSYAGRVQPQHF.

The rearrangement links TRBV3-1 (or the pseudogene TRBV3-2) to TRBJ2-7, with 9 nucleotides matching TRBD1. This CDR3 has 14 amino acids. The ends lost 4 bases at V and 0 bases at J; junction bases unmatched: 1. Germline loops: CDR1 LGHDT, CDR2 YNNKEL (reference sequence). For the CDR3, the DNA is TGTGCCAGCAGCCGACAGGGGGGCTCCTACGAGCAGTACTTC. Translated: CASSRQGGSYEQYF.

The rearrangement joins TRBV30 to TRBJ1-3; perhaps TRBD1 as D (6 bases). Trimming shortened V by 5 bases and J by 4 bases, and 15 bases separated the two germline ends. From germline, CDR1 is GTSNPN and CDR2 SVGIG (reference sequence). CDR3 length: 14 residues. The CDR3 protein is CAWATGLGGNTIYF. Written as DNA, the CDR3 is TGTGCCTGGGCTACAGGGTTAGGAGGAAACACCATATATTTT.

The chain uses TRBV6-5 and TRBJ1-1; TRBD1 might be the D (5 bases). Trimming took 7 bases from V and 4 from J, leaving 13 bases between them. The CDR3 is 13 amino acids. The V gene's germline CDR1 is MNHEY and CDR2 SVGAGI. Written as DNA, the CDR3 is TGTGCCAGCACTCTAGTAAGGGGCACTGAAGCTTTCTTT. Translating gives CASTLVRGTEAFF.

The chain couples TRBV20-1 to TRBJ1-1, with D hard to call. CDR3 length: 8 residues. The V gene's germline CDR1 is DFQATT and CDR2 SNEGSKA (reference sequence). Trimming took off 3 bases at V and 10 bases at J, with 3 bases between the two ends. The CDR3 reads CSASLAFF. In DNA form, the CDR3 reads TGCAGTGCTAGCCTAGCTTTCTTT.

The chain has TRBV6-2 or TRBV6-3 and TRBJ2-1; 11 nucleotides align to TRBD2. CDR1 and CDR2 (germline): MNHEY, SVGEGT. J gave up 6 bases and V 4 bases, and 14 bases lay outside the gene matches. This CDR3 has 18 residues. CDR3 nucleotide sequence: TGTGCCAGCAGTTCCCTGACTAGCGGGGCAAGGGGGAGCAATGAGCAGTTCTTC. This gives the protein CASSSLTSGARGSNEQFF.

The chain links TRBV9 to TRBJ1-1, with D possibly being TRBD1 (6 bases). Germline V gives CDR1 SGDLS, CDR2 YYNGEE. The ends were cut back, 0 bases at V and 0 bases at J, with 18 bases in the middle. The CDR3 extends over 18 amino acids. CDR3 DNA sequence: TGTGCCAGCAGCGTAGGGACCTGGACAGAAACCATGAACACTGAAGCTTTCTTT. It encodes CASSVGTWTETMNTEAFF.

The CDR3 sequence: CASSLVKNEQFF. Here the CDR3 DNA reads TGTGCCAGCAGCTTGGTCAAGAATGAGCAGTTCTTC. The J gene is TRBJ2-1, the V gene TRBV5-6; D ambiguous. Between the trimmed V and J ends, which lost 0 bases and 7 bases, there was a span of 5 bases. CDR1 is SGHDT, CDR2 YYEEEE, per germline. The CDR3 is 12 amino acids.

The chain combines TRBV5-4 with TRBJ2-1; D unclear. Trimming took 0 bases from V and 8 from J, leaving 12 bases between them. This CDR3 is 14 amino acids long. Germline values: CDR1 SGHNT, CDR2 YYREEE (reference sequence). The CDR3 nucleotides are TGTGCCAGCAGCTTGGGTCAGGCGTACGATGAGCAGTTCTTC. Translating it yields CASSLGQAYDEQFF.

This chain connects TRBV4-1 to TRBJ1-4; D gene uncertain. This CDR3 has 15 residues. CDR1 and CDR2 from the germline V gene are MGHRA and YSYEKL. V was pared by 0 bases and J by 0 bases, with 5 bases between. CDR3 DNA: TGCGCCAGCAGCCAAGAGGTAACAACTAATGAAAAACTGTTTTTT. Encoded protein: CASSQEVTTNEKLFF.

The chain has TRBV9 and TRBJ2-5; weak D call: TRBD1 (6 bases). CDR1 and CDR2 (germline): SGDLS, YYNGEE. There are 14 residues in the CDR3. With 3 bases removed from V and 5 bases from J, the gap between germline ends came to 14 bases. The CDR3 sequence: CASSDRDNEETQYF. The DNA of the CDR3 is TGTGCCAGCAGCGACCGGGACAACGAGGAGACCCAGTACTTC.

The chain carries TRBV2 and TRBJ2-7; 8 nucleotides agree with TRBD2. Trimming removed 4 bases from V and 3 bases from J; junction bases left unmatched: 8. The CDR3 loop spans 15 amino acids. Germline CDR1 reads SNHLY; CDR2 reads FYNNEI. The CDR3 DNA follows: TGTGCCAGCAGTGTCGGAGCGGGGGAAAACTACGAGCAGTACTTC. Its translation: CASSVGAGENYEQYF.